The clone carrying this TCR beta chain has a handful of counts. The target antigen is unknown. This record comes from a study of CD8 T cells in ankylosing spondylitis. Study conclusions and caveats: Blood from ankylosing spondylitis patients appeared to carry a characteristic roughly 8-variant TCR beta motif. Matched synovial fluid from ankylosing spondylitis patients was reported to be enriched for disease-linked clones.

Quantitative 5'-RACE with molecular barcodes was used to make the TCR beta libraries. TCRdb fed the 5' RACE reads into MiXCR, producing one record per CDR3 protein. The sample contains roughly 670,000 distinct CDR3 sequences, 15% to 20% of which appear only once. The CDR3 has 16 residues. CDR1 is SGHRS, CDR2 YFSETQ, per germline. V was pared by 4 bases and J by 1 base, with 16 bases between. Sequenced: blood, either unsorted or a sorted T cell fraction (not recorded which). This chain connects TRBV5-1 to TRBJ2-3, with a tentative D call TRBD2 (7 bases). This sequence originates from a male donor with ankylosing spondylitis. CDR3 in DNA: TGCGCCAGCAGCCCCGATGGCGGGGGCCGCACAGATACGCAGTATTTT. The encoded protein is CASSPDGGGRTDTQYF.